One sample yielded the 2 T cell receptor beta chains listed below, sequenced in a study of identical twins. MiXCR, run by TCRdb on the 5' RACE reads, gives a single entry per CDR3 protein. The repertoire holds 650,000 to 750,000 distinct CDR3 sequences, with about 20% as singletons. The sample was also linked to a second study, of T cells expressing NK-cell markers.

Sequenced material: PBMCs. These receptors were taken from a young woman in good health.

This sequence joins TRBV27 and TRBJ2-3; D could derive from TRBD1 or TRBD2 (5 bases each). The V end lost 2 bases, the J end lost 1 base, and 13 bases lay between the germline ends. Germline lookup yields CDR1 MNHEY and CDR2 SMNVEV (reference sequence). CDR3 length: 16 residues. The CDR3 protein is CASSLGASQGTDTQYF. As DNA, the CDR3 is TGTGCCAGCAGTTTAGGGGCTAGCCAAGGCACAGATACGCAGTATTTT.

This sequence joins TRBV10-3 and TRBJ1-1; D ambiguous. The CDR3 length is 13 residues. Trimming took 7 bases from V and 4 from J, leaving 13 bases between them. Germline CDR1 reads ENHRY; CDR2 reads SYGVKD. The CDR3 region has the DNA TGTGCCATCATGCAGAGCGTGATCACTGAAGCTTTCTTT. As protein: CAIMQSVITEAFF.